The rows below give T cell receptor beta chains drawn from one sample of a study of blood T cell repertoires in COVID-19. Sequencing was performed with immunoSEQ multiplex PCR; in TCRdb, only in-frame clones are kept and a portion is missing. The data hold about 150,000 clones, with roughly 80% observed a single time. The specimen was PBMCs or T cells enriched from blood (not recorded which). These receptors were obtained from a woman aged 50 to 65 who had recovered from COVID-19. Both conserved end residues are part of each CDR3. The order of the fields is clone size, CDR3 length, J gene, D gene, V gene, CDR3 protein, CDR3 DNA. A D gene is named only where the DNA matches it firmly. Not all rows give a size; the values are once, few, many and, for expanded clones, a class.

. | 16 | TRBJ2-3 | . | TRBV28 | CASSPLTGFRRDTQYF | TGTGCCAGCAGTCCCCTAACGGGATTCCGGCGAGATACGCAGTATTTT
. | 15 | TRBJ1-1 | . | TRBV7-9 | CASSLGLGANTEAFF | TGTGCCAGCAGCTTAGGCTTAGGGGCGAACACTGAAGCTTTCTTT
few | 13 | TRBJ1-4 | . | TRBV5-1 | CASSGTGNEKLFF | TGCGCCAGCAGCGGTACGGGTAATGAAAAACTGTTTTTT
. | 15 | TRBJ2-2 | TRBD1 | TRBV7-3 | CASSWDREDGGELFF | TGTGCCAGCAGCTGGGACAGGGAGGATGGCGGGGAGCTGTTTTTT
few | 13 | TRBJ1-5 | . | TRBV6-2/TRBV6-3 | CASSFVQGQPQHF | TGTGCCAGCAGTTTCGTCCAGGGTCAGCCCCAGCATTTT
. | 12 | TRBJ2-1 | . | TRBV7-9 | CASSFSYNEQFF | TGTGCCAGCAGCTTTTCTTACAATGAGCAGTTCTTC
. | 14 | TRBJ1-1 | . | TRBV10-1 | CASSEDSSNTEAFF | TGCGCCAGCAGTGAGGACAGTTCGAACACTGAAGCTTTCTTT
few | 16 | TRBJ2-1 | TRBD2 | TRBV10-2 | CASSEQASGGPNEQFF | TGCGCCAGCAGTGAGCAGGCTAGCGGGGGACCCAATGAGCAGTTCTTC
. | 13 | TRBJ1-5 | . | TRBV30 | CAWSGRGGDPQHF | TGTGCCTGGAGTGGGCGGGGCGGGGATCCCCAGCATTTT
once | 14 | TRBJ2-4 | . | TRBV5-6 | CASSFGVPLNIQYF | TGTGCCAGCAGCTTCGGGGTACCCTTAAACATTCAGTACTTC
. | 14 | TRBJ1-2 | . | TRBV7-2 | CASSLGGLLYGYTF | TGTGCCAGCAGCCTAGGTGGGCTGCTCTATGGCTACACCTTC
. | 17 | TRBJ1-2 | . | TRBV21-1 | CASSKVRDRGLNYGYTF | TGTGCCAGCAGCAAAGTTAGGGACAGGGGACTGAACTATGGCTACACCTTC
. | 15 | TRBJ2-5 | TRBD2 | TRBV3-1/TRBV3-2 | CASSQGLAGGETQYF | TGTGCCAGCAGCCAAGGACTAGCGGGGGGAGAGACCCAGTACTTC
. | 14 | TRBJ1-6 | . | TRBV14 | CASSQSGGNSPLHF | TGTGCCAGCAGCCAGTCTGGGGGCAATTCACCCCTCCACTTT
few | 13 | TRBJ2-7 | . | TRBV7-9 | CASSLPGGYEQYF | TGTGCCAGCAGCCTCCCCGGGGGTTACGAGCAGTACTTC
. | 14 | TRBJ1-2 | TRBD1 | TRBV29-1 | CSVDLTGPLYGYTF | TGCAGCGTTGATTTGACAGGGCCCCTTTATGGCTACACCTTC
. | 16 | TRBJ2-2 | TRBD1 | TRBV7-9 | CASSYSRDRDTGELFF | TGTGCCAGCAGCTATTCCCGGGACAGGGACACCGGGGAGCTGTTTTTT
. | 17 | TRBJ2-3 | TRBD2 | TRBV7-2 | CASSLWWTSGATDTQYF | TGTGCCAGCAGCTTGTGGTGGACTAGCGGGGCTACAGATACGCAGTATTTT
. | 14 | TRBJ1-1 | . | TRBV9 | CASSVVSSDTEAFF | TGTGCCAGCAGCGTAGTTTCTTCGGACACTGAAGCTTTCTTT
. | 20 | TRBJ1-5 | TRBD1 | TRBV19 | CASRRQGKGVILRRNQPQHF | TGTGCCAGTAGGAGACAGGGGAAGGGAGTAATTTTAAGGCGCAATCAGCCCCAGCATTTT